The source of this T cell receptor beta chain is a study of T cell repertoires in cytomegalovirus infection. Study information: HLA-C-restricted CMV epitopes, recently identified, and well-studied HLA-B-restricted ones were used by the study. In public TCR beta signatures, there were indications of both CMV infection and matching HLA type.

Trimming shortened V by 5 bases and J by 5 bases, and 6 bases separated the two germline ends. Germline V gene sequence: CDR1 SGHVS, CDR2 FNYEAQ. The CDR3 runs to 11 residues. General study results and limits: Summed public TCR beta family frequency identified CMV carriers bearing the relevant HLA. Predominance within the ex vivo response was attributable to HLA-C-restricted CMV-specific TCR beta clonotypes.

TCRdb ran MiXCR on the reads and lists one entry per CDR3 protein. The top ten clones hold 13% of a sample with approximately 1,000,000 distinct CDR3 sequences, under 40% of them seen once. Comment on this clonotype: Antigen specificity is unknown.

This chain uses TRBV7-6 with TRBJ2-5, with D uncertain. This receptor was taken from a human donor in good health (CMV status not recorded). Some clones in this sample may be carry-over from other donors' samples. Material: cultured CD8+ T cells from PBMCs, obtained from culture after CMV antigen stimulation. CDR3 sequence (DNA): TGTGCCAGCAGCGAGGCGGAGACCCAGTACTTC. Translating it yields CASSEAETQYF.